This TCR beta chain appears in the sequencing data of a study of technical replicates of blood from several donors. Here immunoSEQ multiplex PCR was the method, and the copy in TCRdb shows in-frame clones only, minus some. The sample consists of 65,000 to 80,000 clones, 95% to 98% of them appearing once. The CDR3 consists of 18 residues. Germline V CDR1 and CDR2: SGHNT, YYREEE (reference sequence). V gave up 3 bases and J gave up 1 base; unmatched junction bases: 11. What was sequenced was T cells isolated from PBMCs. The chain is built from TRBV5-4 and TRBJ2-7; 12 nucleotides align to TRBD2. This sequence originates from a human donor in good health. The DNA of the CDR3 is TGTGCCAGCAGCTCCTTGGGGTGGGGGACTAGCGGGTCCTACGAGCAGTACTTC. This translates into CASSSLGWGTSGSYEQYF. Based on the CDR3 plus reference TRBV5-4 and TRBJ2-7, the full variable domain is ETGVTQSPTHLIKTRGQQVTLRCSSQSGHNTVSWYQQALGQGPQFIFQYYREEENGRGNFPPRFSGLQFPNYSSELNVNALELDDSALYLCASSSLGWGTSGSYEQYFGPGTRLTVT.